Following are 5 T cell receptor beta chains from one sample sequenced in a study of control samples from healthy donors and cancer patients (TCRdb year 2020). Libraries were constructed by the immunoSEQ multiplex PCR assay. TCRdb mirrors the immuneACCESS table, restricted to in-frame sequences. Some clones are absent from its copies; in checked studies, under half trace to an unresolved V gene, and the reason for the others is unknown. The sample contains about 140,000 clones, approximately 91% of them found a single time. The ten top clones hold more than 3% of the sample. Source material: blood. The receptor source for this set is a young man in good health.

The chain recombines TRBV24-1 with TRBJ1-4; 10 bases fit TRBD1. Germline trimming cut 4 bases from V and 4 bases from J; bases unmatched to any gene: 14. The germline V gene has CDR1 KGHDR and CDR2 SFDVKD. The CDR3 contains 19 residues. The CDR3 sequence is CATSDSGRQGAFGNEKLFF. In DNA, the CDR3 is TGTGCCACCAGTGACTCCGGGCGACAGGGGGCTTTTGGTAATGAAAAACTGTTTTTT.

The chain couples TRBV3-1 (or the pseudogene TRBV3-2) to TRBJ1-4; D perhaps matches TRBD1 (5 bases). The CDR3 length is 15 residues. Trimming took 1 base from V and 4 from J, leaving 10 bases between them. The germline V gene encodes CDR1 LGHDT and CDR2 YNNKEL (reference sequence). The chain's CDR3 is CASSQVDSSNEKLFF. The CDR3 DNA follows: TGTGCCAGCAGCCAAGTCGACAGCAGTAATGAAAAACTGTTTTTT.

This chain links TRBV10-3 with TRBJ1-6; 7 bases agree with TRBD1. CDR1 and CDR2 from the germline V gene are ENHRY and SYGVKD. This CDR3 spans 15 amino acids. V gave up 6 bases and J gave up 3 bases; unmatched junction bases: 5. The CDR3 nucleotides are TGTGCCATCAGATCGACAGGGAACTATAATTCACCCCTCCACTTT. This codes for CAIRSTGNYNSPLHF.

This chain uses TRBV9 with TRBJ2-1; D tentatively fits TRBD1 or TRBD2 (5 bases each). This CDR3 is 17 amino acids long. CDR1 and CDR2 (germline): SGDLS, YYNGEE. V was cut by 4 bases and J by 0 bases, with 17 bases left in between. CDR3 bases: TGTGCCAGCAGCCCGAGGGGACCCCTGAGCTCCTACAATGAGCAGTTCTTC. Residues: CASSPRGPLSSYNEQFF.

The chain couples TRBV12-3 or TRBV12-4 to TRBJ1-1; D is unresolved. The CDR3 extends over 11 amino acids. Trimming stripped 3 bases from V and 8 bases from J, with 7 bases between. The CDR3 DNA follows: TGTGCCAGCAGTTTTGGGTGGGAAGCTTTCTTT. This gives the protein CASSFGWEAFF.